Below, 30 T cell receptor beta chains from the same sample are listed, as sequenced in a study of blood T cell repertoires in COVID-19. The method was immunoSEQ multiplex PCR; TCRdb's version includes in-frame clones alone and lacks a portion of them. The sample yields approximately 280,000 clones, around 89% seen once. Sequencing was carried out using peripheral blood. These receptor sequences come from a man aged 40-49 years with acute or convalescent COVID-19.

DNA for the CDR3: TGTGCCACCAGTGACTTCTCGGGGGGGCTCCCAGATACGCAGTATTTT. It specifies CATSDFSGGLPDTQYF. The chain recombines TRBV24-1 with TRBJ2-3; the match to TRBD2 covers 8 bases. This CDR3 has 16 amino acids. Germline-derived CDR1 and CDR2 are KGHDR and SFDVKD. V dropped 4 bases and J dropped 4; count of bases not matched to a gene: 9.

V usage is TRBV15 and J usage is TRBJ2-3; D is perhaps TRBD1 (5 bases). Per the germline V gene, CDR1 is LNHNV and CDR2 is YYDKDF (reference sequence). Between the trimmed V and J ends, which lost 5 bases and 0 bases, there was a span of 15 bases. This CDR3 is built from 16 residues. CDR3 in amino acids: CATSRRRVASTDTQYF. The DNA of the CDR3 is TGTGCCACCAGCCGCCGCAGGGTTGCTAGCACAGATACGCAGTATTTT.

The CDR3 bases are TGTGCCAGCAGCGGAACCGGGACAGGGTACACCGGGGAGCTGTTTTTT. Protein product: CASSGTGTGYTGELFF. V is TRBV9 and J is TRBJ2-2; TRBD1 agrees at 9 bases. Trimming at V came to 3 bases and at J to 3 bases, leaving 6 bases not matched to a gene. The CDR3 is 16 residues long. Looked up from germline, CDR1 is SGDLS and CDR2 is YYNGEE. The variable domain in full, completed from reference TRBV9 and TRBJ2-2, reads DSGVTQTPKHLITATGQRVTLRCSPRSGDLSVYWYQQSLDQGLQFLIQYYNGEERAKGNILERFSAQQFPDLHSELNLSSLELGDSALYFCASSGTGTGYTGELFFGEGSRLTVL.

The genes are TRBV10-2 and TRBJ2-1; 8 nucleotides agree with TRBD2. V lost 2 bases to trimming and J lost 8 bases; unmatched junction nucleotides: 8. The germline gives CDR1 WSHSY, CDR2 SAAADI. The length of the CDR3 is 15 residues. This chain's CDR3 is CASSEMGTSPYEQFF. DNA for the CDR3: TGCGCCAGCAGTGAGATGGGGACTAGTCCGTATGAGCAGTTCTTC.

This clone was picked up one time. This chain connects TRBV4-1 to TRBJ2-7; D not certain. The CDR3 extends over 17 amino acids. The germline CDR1 and CDR2 sequences are MGHRA and YSYEKL. V lost 0 bases and J 2 bases, leaving 17 bases between the germline ends. The CDR3 loop is CASSQDLENSKPYEQYF. The CDR3 coding sequence is TGCGCCAGCAGCCAAGATCTGGAAAACAGTAAACCCTACGAGCAGTACTTC.

This rearrangement joins TRBV5-1 to TRBJ2-2; D is possibly TRBD1 (5 bases). Germline lookup yields CDR1 SGHRS and CDR2 YFSETQ. V gave up 1 base and J gave up 1 base, with 8 bases separating them. The CDR3 is 15 residues long. The CDR3 reads CASSLSTVNTGELFF. In DNA, the CDR3 is TGCGCCAGCAGCTTGTCGACAGTGAACACCGGGGAGCTGTTTTTT.

On this clone: At one end, the junction sequence differs from germline, possibly due to a read error. This chain links TRBV20-1 with TRBJ1-5, with TRBD1 identical over 7 bases. Germline CDR1 is DFQATT and CDR2 is SNEGSKA (reference sequence). CDR3 length: 16 amino acids. The CDR3 region is CSASPWIQGRNQLQHF. The CDR3 DNA reads as TGCAGTGCTAGTCCGTGGATACAGGGGCGCAATCAGCTCCAGCATTTT.

Turning to this clone: At the DNA level, this CDR3 is encoded by other sequences in the same sample as well. The rearrangement links TRBV10-1 to TRBJ1-1; no definite D call. The CDR3 sequence is 14 residues long. V lost 0 bases and J lost 5, with 10 bases in between. Germline CDR1 and CDR2: WNHNN and SYGVQD (reference sequence). Here the CDR3 reads CASSESRGRTEAFF. The DNA for the CDR3 is TGCGCCAGCAGTGAGTCGAGAGGTCGAACTGAAGCTTTCTTT.

This chain links TRBV5-1 with TRBJ1-1, with no clear D. The length of the CDR3 is 16 residues. Germline CDR1 and CDR2: SGHRS and YFSETQ. The V and J ends lost 4 bases and 0 bases respectively, with 16 bases between them. CDR3 sequence: CASSNRGLGMNTEAFF. CDR3 DNA sequence: TGCGCCAGCAGCAATAGAGGGCTAGGGATGAACACTGAAGCTTTCTTT.

This chain links TRBV6-6 with TRBJ1-4, with 9 bases matching TRBD1. Losses at the gene ends were 1 base for V and 7 bases for J; bases not matched to a gene: 4. Germline V gives CDR1 MNHNY, CDR2 SVGAGI (reference sequence). CDR3 size: 15 residues. The CDR3 region is CASSYFPGQGEKLFF. The CDR3 bases are TGTGCCAGCAGTTACTTTCCGGGACAGGGTGAAAAACTGTTTTTT.

This sequence joins TRBV3-1 (or the pseudogene TRBV3-2) and TRBJ2-2; D is possibly TRBD1 (6 bases). Germline-derived CDR1 and CDR2 are LGHDT and YNNKEL (reference sequence). This CDR3 contains 16 residues. The V gene lost 3 bases and the J gene lost 0 bases, with 11 bases spanning the gap. CDR3: CASSHWAGANTGELFF. The CDR3 DNA follows: TGTGCCAGCAGCCATTGGGCAGGGGCGAACACCGGGGAGCTGTTTTTT.

The chain's CDR3 is CASSPLGTGEDTQYF. The DNA for the CDR3 is TGTGCCAGCAGCCCATTAGGGACAGGGGAGGATACGCAGTATTTT. V usage is TRBV5-5 and J usage is TRBJ2-3, with TRBD1 identical over 10 bases. The junction had 8 bases not matched to a gene; V was cut back by 4 bases and J by 6 bases. Per the germline V gene, CDR1 is SGHKS and CDR2 is YYEKEE (reference sequence). This CDR3 has 15 amino acids.

The chain combines TRBV6-5 with TRBJ2-1; D possibly corresponds to TRBD2 (7 bases). V was clipped by 8 bases and J by 3 bases, with 11 bases between them. The CDR3 consists of 13 residues. Looked up from germline, CDR1 is MNHEY and CDR2 is SVGAGI. The CDR3 sequence: CASLGGHYNEQFF. The CDR3 DNA sequence: TGTGCCAGCTTGGGGGGGCACTACAATGAGCAGTTCTTC.

The rearrangement uses TRBV2 and TRBJ1-1, with D perhaps matching TRBD1 (5 bases). Germline CDR1 is SNHLY and CDR2 is FYNNEI. The CDR3 covers 12 residues. Trimming left V 5 bases short and J 3 bases short, with 7 bases between. This CDR3 is CASSLTDTEAFF. The CDR3 DNA follows: TGTGCCAGCAGTCTGACAGACACTGAAGCTTTCTTT.

This chain joins TRBV5-1 and TRBJ2-3, with 7 bases fitting TRBD1. V dropped 1 base and J dropped 3; count of bases not matched to a gene: 8. Germline values: CDR1 SGHRS, CDR2 YFSETQ. There are 16 residues in the CDR3. CDR3 coding DNA: TGCGCCAGCAGCTTGACGACAGGGTCGGGGACAGATACGCAGTATTTT. This encodes CASSLTTGSGTDTQYF.

The count of this clone is one. This sequence joins TRBV7-9 and TRBJ1-3, with D hard to call. Germline V gene sequence: CDR1 SEHNR, CDR2 FQNEAQ (reference sequence). CDR3 size: 14 residues. The V end lost 1 base, the J end lost 2 bases, and 6 bases lay between the germline ends. The CDR3 sequence is CASSLGEAGNTIYF. In DNA, the CDR3 is TGTGCCAGCAGCTTAGGGGAGGCTGGAAACACCATATATTTT.

The gene calls are TRBV5-1 and TRBJ1-2; D unclear. V dropped 4 bases and J dropped 0 bases, with 10 bases sitting between them. Germline V gene sequence: CDR1 SGHRS, CDR2 YFSETQ. The CDR3 contains 14 residues. CDR3 protein: CASSLQEANYGYTF. CDR3 bases: TGCGCCAGCAGCCTTCAGGAGGCTAACTATGGCTACACCTTC.

The J gene is TRBJ2-1, the V gene TRBV2; TRBD2 agrees at 9 bases. V trimming: 4 bases; J trimming: 5 bases; junction bases outside the gene matches: 6. Germline V gives CDR1 SNHLY, CDR2 FYNNEI. The CDR3 covers 15 residues. CDR3 coding DNA: TGTGCCAGCAGTGCGAGACTAGCGGATCACAATGAGCAGTTCTTC. Translation: CASSARLADHNEQFF.

V gene TRBV7-2 combines with J gene TRBJ1-2, with TRBD1 matching 12 bases. J was trimmed by 2 bases and V by 0 bases; bases with no gene match: 19. The CDR3 has 22 residues. Germline CDR1 reads SGHTA; CDR2 reads FQGNSA. In DNA form, the CDR3 reads TGTGCCAGCAGCTTAGCCCCCGGGACAGGGGGCCGAAGACGTCGAGGCAACTATGGCTACACCTTC. It encodes CASSLAPGTGGRRRRGNYGYTF.

The chain has TRBV3-1 (or the pseudogene TRBV3-2) and TRBJ1-1; D remains ambiguous. Germline V gene sequence: CDR1 LGHDT, CDR2 YNNKEL (reference sequence). With 0 bases removed from V and 3 bases from J, the gap between germline ends came to 8 bases. This CDR3 is built from 14 residues. In DNA, the CDR3 is TGTGCCAGCAGCCAAGATTTAACGGACACTGAAGCTTTCTTT. It encodes CASSQDLTDTEAFF.

The chain has TRBV27 and TRBJ2-3; no firm D call. The germline V gene has CDR1 MNHEY and CDR2 SMNVEV (reference sequence). CDR3 length equals 13 residues. V gave up 6 bases and J gave up 2 bases, with 9 bases separating them. The CDR3 nucleotides are TGTGCCAGCAGCCCTATGGTCACAGATACGCAGTATTTT. Its translation: CASSPMVTDTQYF.

This sequence joins TRBV11-3 and TRBJ2-1; no clear D. The CDR3 consists of 14 residues. Germline lookup yields CDR1 SGHNT and CDR2 YENEEA. V was trimmed by 1 base and J by 1 base, leaving 5 bases between them. CDR3 nucleotide sequence: TGTGCCAGCAGCTTAGCCAATTCCTACAATGAGCAGTTCTTC. Encoded protein: CASSLANSYNEQFF.

This chain uses TRBV3-1 (or the pseudogene TRBV3-2) with TRBJ1-1, with D hard to call. This CDR3 region has 13 residues. V was shortened by 5 bases and J by 2 bases, with 9 bases between the two germline ends. Germline CDR1 is LGHDT and CDR2 is YNNKEL (reference sequence). This CDR3 reads CASSTNTNTEAFF. CDR3 coding DNA: TGTGCCAGCAGCACCAACACAAACACTGAAGCTTTCTTT.

This clone was observed a single time. The genes are TRBV24-1 and TRBJ1-1; 7 positions agree with TRBD1. From germline, CDR1 is KGHDR and CDR2 SFDVKD. V trimming: 2 bases; J trimming: 6 bases; junction bases outside the gene matches: 5. CDR3 length equals 14 residues. CDR3 protein: CATSDSRGSAEAFF. In nucleotides, the CDR3 is TGTGCCACCAGTGATTCCAGGGGGTCCGCTGAAGCTTTCTTT.

The V and J genes are TRBV15 and TRBJ2-7; a possible D gene is TRBD1 (6 bases). The CDR3 totals 15 residues. Germline V lookup: CDR1 LNHNV, CDR2 YYDKDF (reference sequence). Trimming took off 4 bases at V and 5 bases at J, with 18 bases between the two ends. CDR3 in amino acids: CATSKNRASLHEQYF. In nucleotides, the CDR3 is TGTGCCACCAGCAAAAACAGGGCTTCTCTCCACGAGCAGTACTTC.

This chain uses TRBV7-6 with TRBJ2-7, with 8 bases aligning to TRBD2. Trimming removed 5 bases from V and 0 bases from J; junction bases left unmatched: 6. The CDR3 totals 15 residues. CDR1 is SGHVS and CDR2 is FNYEAQ in the germline V gene. The CDR3 loop is CASSLTSGVSYEQYF. In DNA, the CDR3 is TGTGCCAGCAGCCTTACTAGCGGTGTCTCCTACGAGCAGTACTTC.

This chain uses TRBV25-1 with TRBJ1-6, with D possibly being TRBD1 (6 bases). V was pared by 6 bases and J by 2 bases, with 11 bases between. CDR1 and CDR2 from the germline V gene are MGHDK and SYGVNS. The CDR3 has 15 residues. CDR3 nucleotides: TGTGCCAGCAGCTATGGGACACCCTATAATTCACCCCTCCACTTT. This codes for CASSYGTPYNSPLHF.

The rearrangement links TRBV30 to TRBJ2-6; D is perhaps TRBD2 (6 bases). The germline CDR1 and CDR2 sequences are GTSNPN and SVGIG (reference sequence). The CDR3 totals 14 residues. Trimming took 2 bases from V and 3 from J, leaving 8 bases between them. CDR3 coding DNA: TGTGCCTGGAGTAGGGACTTTGGGGCCAACGTCCTGACTTTC. This translates into CAWSRDFGANVLTF. The variable domain in full, with the rest retrieved from reference TRBV30 and TRBJ2-6, is SQTIHQWPATLVQPVGSPLSLECTVEGTSNPNLYWYRQAAGRGLQLLFYSVGIGQISSEVPQNLSASRPQDRQFILSSKKLLLSDSGFYLCAWSRDFGANVLTFGAGSRLTVL.

The rearrangement uses TRBV7-2 and TRBJ1-4; TRBD1 matches at 7 bases. V was pared by 6 bases and J by 5 bases, with 3 bases of the junction left unmatched. Per germline, CDR1 SGHTA and CDR2 FQGNSA. This CDR3 has 13 amino acids. The CDR3 loop is CASRRGRNEKLFF. Here the CDR3 DNA reads TGTGCCAGCAGGAGGGGGCGCAATGAAAAACTGTTTTTT. Based on the CDR3 plus reference TRBV7-2 and TRBJ1-4, the full variable domain is GAGVSQSPSNKVTEKGKDVELRCDPISGHTALYWYRQSLGQGLEFLIYFQGNSAPDKSGLPSDRFSAERTGGSVSTLTIQRTQQEDSAVYLCASRRGRNEKLFFGSGTQLSVL.

CDR3 sequence reads: CASSPKTLTGGRVGEQFF. In nucleotides, the CDR3 is TGTGCCAGCAGCCCAAAGACCCTTACAGGGGGACGGGTTGGTGAGCAGTTCTTC. The rearrangement joins TRBV7-2 to TRBJ2-1; 8 bases line up with TRBD1. The CDR3 totals 18 residues. Germline V gene data show CDR1 as SGHTA and CDR2 as FQGNSA. J was trimmed by 9 bases and V by 5 bases; bases with no gene match: 21.